Listed here is a single T cell receptor (beta chain). Its target is unknown. The CDR3 consists of 14 residues. The germline gives CDR1 LNHDA, CDR2 SQIVND (reference sequence). Trimming left V 1 base short and J 7 bases short, with 8 bases between. Repertoires were generated with immunoSEQ multiplex PCR, while TCRdb's copy carries only in-frame clones and drops some. Among roughly 180,000 clones, around nine tenths were seen once, and the ten largest hold 6% to 8%. This entry is derived from a study of cytomegalovirus exposure and HLA in healthy donors. Whole-study results and caveats: The study put 150 or so TCR beta chains on its list as cytomegalovirus-associated. Specificity of a few CMV-associated chains for CMV antigens was verified in vitro.

The chain joins TRBV19 to TRBJ1-6; D not certain. The receptor comes from a man in his thirties or forties in good health and CMV-seropositive. The sequencing input was PBMCs. CDR3 protein: CASSIGETNSPLHF. CDR3 DNA sequence: TGTGCCAGTAGTATAGGGGAGACAAATTCACCCCTCCACTTT.